At least ten counts were recorded for the clone carrying this TCR beta chain. As yet, its antigen is unknown. This sample was included in a study of blood T cells in healthy people across ages. Sample-barcoded 5' priming and a J-beta primer mix drove a second PCR of about 6 to 12 cycles. MiXCR was run by TCRdb on the 5' RACE reads, yielding one entry per CDR3 protein. The sample lists around 1,700,000 distinct CDR3 sequences; roughly 27% were seen once. Study-level findings and limits: PBMCs left unsorted prevented a conclusive naive versus antigen-experienced comparison. Strong correlation existed between TCR beta diversity and naive T cell percentage.

The CDR3 is 14 amino acids. Germline CDR1 reads ENHRY; CDR2 reads SYGVKD. With 10 bases removed from V and 0 bases from J, the gap between germline ends came to 16 bases. Total RNA was isolated from each sample in quantities of at least 5.5 micrograms. This receptor was taken from a woman aged 25 to 39 in good health. V is TRBV10-3 and J is TRBJ2-7; possibly TRBD1 for D (5 bases). Sequences were obtained from blood. The CDR3 sequence: CATFETAISYEQYF. The CDR3 region has the DNA TGTGCCACCTTCGAGACAGCGATCTCCTACGAGCAGTACTTC.